This TCR beta chain was recorded in a study of graft-versus-host responses after intestinal transplantation. At the level of the study: Transplantation in recipients was multivisceral, liver-intestinal, or isolated intestinal. Anti-thymocyte globulin induction preceded about three years of tacrolimus and steroid maintenance in all recipients.

Germline V CDR1 and CDR2: MNHNY, SVGAGI (reference sequence). Trimming stripped 5 bases from V and 2 bases from J, with 13 bases between. CDR3 length equals 15 residues. Here immunoSEQ multiplex PCR was the method, and the copy in TCRdb shows in-frame clones only, minus some. The sample shows 95,000 to 110,000 clones, about 90% of them seen only once. This clone is a singleton in its sample. The antigen remains undetermined. Study-wide results and caveats: There were GvH clones found in recipient marrow, and some of them appeared first in ileum or blood. Within allografts, high graft-versus-host to host-versus-graft clonal ratios were seen among patients with graft-donor T cell macrochimerism.

This specimen consisted of unstimulated CD4+ T cells sorted from spleen or lymph node cells, obtained before intestinal transplant. The rearrangement uses TRBV6-6 and TRBJ2-1; tentative D call: TRBD1 (5 bases). This clonotype was obtained from a human donor who received an intestinal transplant. The CDR3: CASSPRQFPYNEQFF. In DNA form, the CDR3 reads TGTGCCAGCAGTCCCCGACAGTTCCCCTACAATGAGCAGTTCTTC.